One and the same sample provided the 24 T cell receptor beta chains below, sequenced in a study of T-cell memory formation after mild COVID-19. TCRdb fed the 5' RACE reads into MiXCR, producing one record per CDR3 protein. The sample carries 500,000 to 600,000 distinct CDR3 sequences, over 15% recorded once. Sequences were obtained from PBMCs or a T cell subset sorted from them (not recorded which). These receptors originate from an adult woman who had mild COVID-19 (a few samples of this study predate the infection). Cell type and time point are not known.

This clonotype was observed a handful of times. The V call is TRBV20-1, the J call TRBJ2-1; 9 bases map to TRBD2. V gave up 3 bases and J gave up 4 bases; unmatched junction bases: 10. There are 16 residues in the CDR3. In germline, CDR1 is DFQATT, CDR2 SNEGSKA (reference sequence). CDR3 DNA: TGCAGTGCTAGGGATTCCGGGACTAGCAGATACAATGAGCAGTTCTTC. Translating gives CSARDSGTSRYNEQFF.

The CDR3 sequence: CASSGQGAIIKAFF. DNA of the CDR3: TGTGCCAGCAGCGGACAGGGGGCCATTATTAAAGCTTTCTTT. This chain links TRBV6-5 with TRBJ1-1; 11 bases agree with TRBD1. In germline, CDR1 is MNHEY, CDR2 SVGAGI. The CDR3 runs 14 residues. V shed 6 bases, J shed 9 bases, and the junction held 9 bases outside the gene matches.

This clonotype was seen more than once but under ten times. The chain recombines TRBV7-6 with TRBJ2-1, with 11 nucleotides matching TRBD2. Unmatched junction bases numbered 12, after V lost 6 bases and J lost 8 bases. Germline V gives CDR1 SGHVS, CDR2 FNYEAQ. The CDR3 has 16 residues. CDR3 DNA: TGTGCCAGCAGTCCAGGTCCTAGCGGGAGGTTCGATGAGCAGTTCTTC. Translated, it gives CASSPGPSGRFDEQFF.

This clonotype turned up a few times. The chain couples TRBV9 to TRBJ2-3, with D hard to call. Trimming removed 2 bases at V and 2 bases at J, with 9 bases between. This CDR3 contains 14 residues. Per germline, CDR1 SGDLS and CDR2 YYNGEE. The CDR3 is CASSVGQITDTQYF. The CDR3 DNA reads as TGTGCCAGCAGCGTTGGGCAAATCACAGATACGCAGTATTTT.

This clonotype was counted only a few times. This chain uses TRBV7-6 with TRBJ2-3; D not certain. CDR1 is SGHVS, CDR2 FNYEAQ, per germline. This CDR3 comprises 15 residues. Trimming stripped 1 base from V and 1 base from J, with 9 bases between. CDR3 coding DNA: TGTGCCAGCAGCTTAGTGTACGGTGGCACAGATACGCAGTATTTT. Its translation is CASSLVYGGTDTQYF. Supplemented by reference TRBV7-6 and TRBJ2-3, the full variable domain reads GAGVSQSPRYKVTKRGQDVALRCDPISGHVSLYWYRQALGQGPEFLTYFNYEAQQDKSGLPNDRFSAERPEGSISTLTIQRTEQRDSAMYRCASSLVYGGTDTQYFGPGTRLTVL.

This clonotype has a count of ten or more. This chain links TRBV5-1 with TRBJ2-3; TRBD1 matches at 8 bases. This CDR3 is 16 amino acids long. Trimming at V came to 4 bases and at J to 1 base, leaving 8 bases not matched to a gene. Germline assignment: CDR1 SGHRS and CDR2 YFSETQ. CDR3 loop: CASSRLQGEGTDTQYF. The CDR3 nucleotides read TGCGCCAGCAGCCGACTACAGGGGGAGGGCACAGATACGCAGTATTTT.

The genes are TRBV6-5 and TRBJ2-6; 9 bases are shared with TRBD1. CDR1 is MNHEY, CDR2 SVGAGI, per germline. After removal of 6 bases from V and 3 bases from J, the junction contained 15 bases not matched to a gene. The CDR3 loop spans 19 amino acids. The CDR3 reads CASRALRRTGASGANVLTF. The CDR3 coding sequence is TGTGCCAGCAGAGCGTTACGGCGGACAGGGGCTAGTGGGGCCAACGTCCTGACTTTC.

The chain has TRBV11-1 and TRBJ2-2, with D tentatively TRBD1 (6 bases). The CDR3 runs to 14 residues. CDR1 SGHAT and CDR2 FQDESV come from the germline V gene (reference sequence). The ends were cut back, 6 bases at V and 3 bases at J, with 11 bases in the middle. The CDR3 DNA reads TGTGCCAGCAGATCAGGGGTGGACACCGGGGAGCTGTTTTTT. Protein product: CASRSGVDTGELFF.

This clonotype has a count of ten or more. The chain uses TRBV20-1 and TRBJ2-2; 12 bases line up with TRBD2. CDR3 length: 14 residues. Germline V gene data show CDR1 as DFQATT and CDR2 as SNEGSKA (reference sequence). The V gene end was trimmed by 3 bases and the J gene end by 6 bases; junction bases not matched to a gene: 2. This CDR3 is CSASTSGGSGELFF. The CDR3, as DNA: TGCAGTGCTAGCACTAGCGGGGGGTCCGGGGAGCTGTTTTTT.

The chain carries TRBV12-5 and TRBJ1-2, with 9 bases identical to TRBD1. With 1 base clipped from V and 7 bases from J, the junction kept 7 bases outside the gene matches. Germline-derived CDR1 and CDR2 are LGHNT and FRNRAP. The CDR3 length is 15 residues. CDR3 protein: CASGLGTGDLSGYTF. As DNA, the CDR3 is TGTGCTAGTGGTTTGGGGACAGGGGATCTATCTGGCTACACCTTC.

The gene calls are TRBV7-9 and TRBJ2-3; tentative D call: TRBD2 (6 bases). This CDR3 is 16 amino acids long. Trimming left V 5 bases short and J 0 bases short, with 15 bases between. Germline V lookup: CDR1 SEHNR, CDR2 FQNEAQ (reference sequence). CDR3 sequence (DNA): TGTGCCAGCAGCATACCTCTAGCGTACAGCACAGATACGCAGTATTTT. It yields the protein CASSIPLAYSTDTQYF.

The sample holds a few counts of this clonotype. V usage is TRBV20-1 and J usage is TRBJ1-4; no definite D call. V lost 5 bases, J lost 3 bases, and 13 bases lay in between. The germline CDR1 and CDR2 sequences are DFQATT and SNEGSKA (reference sequence). This CDR3 contains 14 residues. This chain's CDR3 is CSARDGLANEKLFF. DNA of the CDR3: TGCAGTGCTCGCGACGGGTTAGCTAATGAAAAACTGTTTTTT.

This clonotype has a handful of counts. The V gene is TRBV24-1, the J gene TRBJ2-1; maybe TRBD2 (6 bases). The V and J ends lost 3 bases and 0 bases respectively, with 11 bases between them. The CDR3 consists of 16 residues. Germline CDR1 reads KGHDR; CDR2 reads SFDVKD. For the CDR3, the DNA is TGTGCCACCAGTGATGCGGGGACTGTCTCCTACAATGAGCAGTTCTTC. It codes for CATSDAGTVSYNEQFF.

The chain employs TRBV11-3 and TRBJ2-2, with D perhaps TRBD1 or TRBD2 (6 bases each). CDR3 length: 16 amino acids. V lost 4 bases and J lost 4, with 16 bases in between. Germline V lookup: CDR1 SGHNT, CDR2 YENEEA. The CDR3 reads CASSSLGGVGTGELFF. CDR3 DNA: TGTGCCAGCAGCTCCCTCGGGGGCGTCGGCACCGGGGAGCTGTTTTTT.

V gene TRBV19 combines with J gene TRBJ2-6; the D gene is possibly TRBD1 (6 bases). V shed 3 bases and J shed 2 bases, with 14 bases lying between them. The CDR3 runs to 17 residues. CDR1 is LNHDA and CDR2 is SQIVND in the germline V gene (reference sequence). CDR3 nucleotides: TGTGCCAGTAGTATCGGCAGGGGCCTAACTGGGGCCAACGTCCTGACTTTC. It encodes CASSIGRGLTGANVLTF.

The gene calls are TRBV12-3 or TRBV12-4 and TRBJ1-1; no definite D call. This CDR3 is 14 amino acids long. The V end was cut by 6 bases, the J end by 10 bases, with 21 bases between. The CDR3 DNA reads TGTGCCAGCAGCCAAAGAAGGGTAATCGATCCAGCTTTCTTT. Its translation: CASSQRRVIDPAFF.

This clonotype showed up just a few times. The chain recombines TRBV5-1 with TRBJ2-5; the match to TRBD2 covers 7 bases. The CDR3 has 13 amino acids. J gave up 10 bases and V 5 bases, and 11 bases lay outside the gene matches. Germline V gives CDR1 SGHRS, CDR2 YFSETQ. The CDR3 spells CASSRLAREYQYF. CDR3 nucleotide sequence: TGCGCCAGCAGTAGACTAGCCCGAGAGTACCAGTACTTC.

The genes are TRBV5-1 and TRBJ1-1, with 7 bases aligning to TRBD1. The CDR3 has 15 residues. The germline gives CDR1 SGHRS, CDR2 YFSETQ. V dropped 3 bases and J dropped 1; count of bases not matched to a gene: 6. CDR3 sequence reads: CASSWGDSQNTEAFF. The CDR3 DNA is TGCGCCAGCAGCTGGGGGGACAGTCAGAACACTGAAGCTTTCTTT.

The chain is built from TRBV4-3 and TRBJ2-1; 10 nucleotides align to TRBD2. The CDR3 covers 15 residues. Germline V CDR1 and CDR2: LGHNA, YSLEER. After removal of 5 bases from V and 5 bases from J, the junction contained 6 bases not matched to a gene. CDR3 coding DNA: TGCGCCAGCAGCAAAGGACTAGCGGCGGACAATGAGCAGTTCTTC. Residues: CASSKGLAADNEQFF.

This clonotype was seen more than once but under ten times. This rearrangement joins TRBV11-3 to TRBJ2-5; 7 nucleotides match TRBD2. Germline CDR1 reads SGHNT; CDR2 reads YENEEA. This CDR3 comprises 17 residues. V was pared by 5 bases and J by 1 base, with 13 bases of the junction left unmatched. CDR3 sequence (DNA): TGTGCCAGCAGCGCCGGTTCAGTTGGCGGGGGCCAAGAGACCCAGTACTTC. Translated: CASSAGSVGGGQETQYF.

The chain combines TRBV5-1 with TRBJ2-5, with D unresolved. Germline V lookup: CDR1 SGHRS, CDR2 YFSETQ. V lost 0 bases, J lost 5 bases, and 14 bases lay in between. The CDR3 extends over 15 amino acids. CDR3 sequence: CASSLGPGTEETQYF. The CDR3 DNA reads as TGCGCCAGCAGCTTGGGTCCAGGAACCGAGGAGACCCAGTACTTC. Together with reference TRBV5-1 and TRBJ2-5, the CDR3 gives the full variable domain: KAGVTQTPRYLIKTRGQQVTLSCSPISGHRSVSWYQQTPGQGLQFLFEYFSETQRNKGNFPGRFSGRQFSNSRSEMNVSTLELGDSALYLCASSLGPGTEETQYFGPGTRLLVL.

This clonotype has ten or more counts. The V call is TRBV6-4, the J call TRBJ2-5; 12 bases map to TRBD2. Germline CDR1 and CDR2: MRHNA and SNTAGT. The CDR3 loop spans 15 amino acids. The V segment lost 3 bases and the J segment 2 bases; nucleotides outside the gene matches: 1. The CDR3: CASSEGLAGQETQYF. For the CDR3, the DNA is TGTGCCAGCAGTGAGGGACTAGCGGGTCAAGAGACCCAGTACTTC.

This clonotype turned up a few times. This rearrangement joins TRBV5-1 to TRBJ1-2; TRBD1 agrees at 10 bases. The CDR3 is 16 amino acids. V dropped 4 bases and J dropped 5; count of bases not matched to a gene: 11. Germline V lookup: CDR1 SGHRS, CDR2 YFSETQ. In DNA, the CDR3 is TGCGCCAGCAGCCACGCACCCCGGACAGGGGGGTATGGCTACACCTTC. Residues: CASSHAPRTGGYGYTF.

This clonotype has ten or more counts. The chain carries TRBV12-3 or TRBV12-4 and TRBJ2-5; D possibly uses TRBD1 or TRBD2 (5 bases each). V lost 4 bases and J lost 4, with 7 bases in between. The CDR3 runs 12 residues. The CDR3 DNA reads TGTGCCAGCAGTTCCGGGGCAGAGACCCAGTACTTC. It specifies CASSSGAETQYF.